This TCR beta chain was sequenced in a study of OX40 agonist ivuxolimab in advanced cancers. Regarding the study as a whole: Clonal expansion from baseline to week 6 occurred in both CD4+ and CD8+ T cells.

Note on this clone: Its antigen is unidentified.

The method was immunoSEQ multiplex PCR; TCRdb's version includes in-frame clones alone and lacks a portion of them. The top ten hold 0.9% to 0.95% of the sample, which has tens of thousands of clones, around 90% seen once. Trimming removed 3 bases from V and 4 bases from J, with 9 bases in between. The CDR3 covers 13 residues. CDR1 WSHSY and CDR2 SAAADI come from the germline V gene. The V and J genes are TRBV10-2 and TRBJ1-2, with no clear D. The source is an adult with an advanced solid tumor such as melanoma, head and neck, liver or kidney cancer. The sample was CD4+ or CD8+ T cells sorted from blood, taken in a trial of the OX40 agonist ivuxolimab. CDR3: CASSERAGYGYTF. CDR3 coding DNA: TGCGCCAGCAGTGAACGGGCTGGCTATGGCTACACCTTC.